This TCR beta chain was found in a study of CD8+ T cells in alopecia areata. Per germline, CDR1 GTSNPN and CDR2 SVGIG (reference sequence). The CDR3 loop spans 11 amino acids. With 7 bases removed from V and 5 bases from J, the gap between germline ends came to 8 bases. RNA, once extracted, was reverse transcribed into cDNA for use as the sequencing template. Clones were read by immunoSEQ multiplex PCR, and TCRdb kept only the in-frame ones, dropping some. The sample lists around 210,000 clones; 45% to 70% were seen once. This sequence originates from a human donor in good health. This chain uses TRBV30 with TRBJ2-2; a possible D gene is TRBD2 (6 bases). Sequencing input: CD8+ T cells sorted from blood. CDR3 protein: CASGETGELFF. The CDR3 DNA reads as TGTGCCTCGGGGGAGACCGGGGAGCTGTTTTTT.